The 4 T cell receptor beta chains presented below share a single source sample, sequenced in a study of T cell repertoires in cytomegalovirus infection. TCRdb independently ran MiXCR on the reads; one entry per CDR3 protein. The table has some 940,000 distinct CDR3 sequences, 31% seen once. Their target antigens are unknown. The sequencing here drew on cultured CD8+ T cells from PBMCs, taken from culture after CMV antigen stimulation. These receptors all stem from a human donor in good health (CMV status not recorded). Some clones in this sample may be carry-over from other donors' samples.

The chain employs TRBV5-8 and TRBJ1-1; TRBD1 agrees at 8 bases. The V gene's germline CDR1 is SGHTS and CDR2 YDEGEE. CDR3 length: 14 amino acids. V lost 6 bases and J lost 2; bases outside the gene matches: 6. The CDR3 spells CASTDDRGNTEAFF. CDR3 bases: TGTGCCAGCACCGATGACAGGGGAAACACTGAAGCTTTCTTT.

V and J are TRBV29-1 and TRBJ1-3; no reliable D call. CDR1 SQVTM and CDR2 ANQGSEA come from the germline V gene. V was cut by 6 bases and J by 2 bases, with 14 bases left in between. The CDR3 loop spans 14 amino acids. The CDR3 protein is CSVPDPRAGNTIYF. CDR3 coding DNA: TGCAGCGTCCCTGACCCGAGGGCTGGAAACACCATATATTTT.

In its sample, this clonotype was seen a few times. The J gene is TRBJ2-5, the V gene TRBV6-5; D gene unclear. CDR1 is MNHEY, CDR2 SVGAGI, per germline. The CDR3 has 10 amino acids. V shed 8 bases and J shed 9 bases, with 10 bases lying between them. The CDR3 spells CASGPEAQYF. In DNA, the CDR3 is TGTGCCAGCGGGCCTGAGGCCCAGTACTTC.

In this sample, this clonotype turned up a few times. The chain recombines TRBV7-9 with TRBJ1-2; 8 bases are shared with TRBD1. Germline CDR1 and CDR2: SEHNR and FQNEAQ (reference sequence). The length of the CDR3 is 13 residues. The V segment lost 6 bases and the J segment 8 bases; nucleotides outside the gene matches: 8. CDR3 region: CASRPGGTLGYTF. CDR3 DNA: TGTGCCAGCAGACCAGGGGGCACCCTAGGCTACACCTTC.